The 4 T cell receptor beta chains below come from one sample, sequenced in a study of regulatory T cells in long-lasting Graves disease. Arm-PCR with iRepertoire HTBI primers amplified the CDR3 regions for these TCR beta libraries. MiXCR, run by TCRdb on the multiplex PCR reads, gives a single entry per CDR3 protein. The sample carries 400,000 to 650,000 distinct CDR3 sequences, about 15% recorded once. Sample time point: newly diagnosed GD, antithyroid drugs for less than 3 months. Making the TCR library involved RNA that had been extracted from PBMCs. These same data were also listed under a study on T cells in Graves' hyperthyroidism and ophthalmopathy.

Sequences were derived from peripheral blood mononuclear cells (PBMCs), sampled at new diagnosis, from a patient treated with antithyroid drugs. These receptors were obtained from a woman aged 35 to 59 with Graves disease.

This clonotype was seen at least ten times. V is TRBV10-3 and J is TRBJ1-5, with a weak D call TRBD1 (5 bases). The CDR3 sequence is 17 residues long. Germline V gene sequence: CDR1 ENHRY, CDR2 SYGVKD. V was clipped by 0 bases and J by 3 bases, with 15 bases between them. CDR3 protein: CAISESRAGPDNQPQHF. The CDR3 nucleotides read TGTGCCATCAGTGAGTCGAGGGCAGGGCCAGACAATCAGCCCCAGCATTTT.

This clonotype came up many times. The CDR3 coding sequence is TGTGCCAGCAGCTCTCAGGTTCGGGGCTACACCTTC. This translates into CASSSQVRGYTF. The V and J genes are TRBV11-2 and TRBJ1-2; D call uncertain. Germline V gene sequence: CDR1 SGHAT, CDR2 FQNNGV. This CDR3 has 12 residues. Deletions cut 4 bases from V and 8 bases from J, with 11 bases between. The entire variable domain, with the rest obtained from reference TRBV11-2 and TRBJ1-2, is as follows: EAGVAQSPRYKIIEKRQSVAFWCNPISGHATLYWYQQILGQGPKLLIQFQNNGVVDDSQLPKDRFSAERLKGVDSTLKIQPAKLEDSAVYLCASSSQVRGYTFGSGTRLTVV.

The chain uses TRBV30 and TRBJ2-1; the match to TRBD2 covers 7 bases. Germline CDR1 GTSNPN, CDR2 SVGIG (reference sequence). V was clipped by 0 bases and J by 12 bases; unmatched bases: 8. The CDR3 length is 13 residues. This CDR3 reads CAWSVGAGAGQFF. The CDR3 region has the DNA TGTGCCTGGAGTGTAGGGGCGGGAGCCGGGCAGTTCTTC.

Only one count was recorded for this clonotype. A read error may explain this, as a much larger clone is one base away. This is likely a read error, given that the CDR3 carries no conserved phenylalanine or tryptophan at its end. This chain joins TRBV12-5 and TRBJ2-1; maybe TRBD1 (5 bases). Germline V gene sequence: CDR1 LGHNT, CDR2 FRNRAP. The CDR3 totals 17 residues. The V end lost 1 base, the J end lost 0 bases, and 13 bases lay between the germline ends. The CDR3 protein is CASGLARQLSSYNEQFL. In DNA form, the CDR3 reads TGTGCTAGTGGTTTGGCCAGACAGCTCAGCTCCTACAATGAGCAGTTCCTC.